The 22 T cell receptor beta chains reported below all come from one sample, sequenced in a study of T cell responses to AZD1222 COVID-19 vaccine (dated by TCRdb to about 2021). Library preparation used the immunoSEQ multiplex PCR assay. TCRdb limited this immuneACCESS table to in-frame rearrangements with V and J called. A share of clones is missing; checked studies link under half to unresolved V genes, and the rest is unexplained. For this sample there are more than 95,000 clones; roughly 93% appear just once. Of the sample, approximately 3% falls within the top ten clones. The meaning of the sample's time point label: baseline before first vaccination. Sequencing used peripheral blood, obtained on day 0 of AZD1222 vaccination. Source of these receptors: an adult in good health.

CDR3: CSAGGRNTGELFF. In DNA form, the CDR3 reads TGCAGCGCGGGGGGCAGAAACACCGGGGAGCTGTTTTTT. V usage is TRBV29-1 and J usage is TRBJ2-2; perhaps TRBD2 as D (7 bases). The CDR3 consists of 13 residues. V was shortened by 7 bases and J by 2 bases, with 11 bases between the two germline ends. Germline lookup yields CDR1 SQVTM and CDR2 ANQGSEA.

J is TRBJ2-7 and V is TRBV30; D perhaps matches TRBD1 (5 bases). Germline V gives CDR1 GTSNPN, CDR2 SVGIG (reference sequence). Deletions cut 1 base from V and 2 bases from J, with 9 bases between. The length of the CDR3 is 13 residues. The chain's CDR3 is CAWSEAGTYEQYF. The CDR3, as DNA: TGTGCCTGGAGTGAGGCAGGGACCTACGAGCAGTACTTC. The variable domain in full, completed from reference TRBV30 and TRBJ2-7, reads SQTIHQWPATLVQPVGSPLSLECTVEGTSNPNLYWYRQAAGRGLQLLFYSVGIGQISSEVPQNLSASRPQDRQFILSSKKLLLSDSGFYLCAWSEAGTYEQYFGPGTRLTVT.

The J gene is TRBJ1-1, the V gene TRBV19, with unresolved D. Germline values: CDR1 LNHDA, CDR2 SQIVND (reference sequence). The V and J ends lost 7 bases and 5 bases respectively, with 14 bases between them. The CDR3 is made up of 13 amino acids. The CDR3 region is CASNVPYGTEAFF. The CDR3 DNA sequence: TGTGCCAGTAACGTCCCGTATGGGACTGAAGCTTTCTTT.

V and J are TRBV9 and TRBJ2-5; 9 nucleotides agree with TRBD2. CDR1 is SGDLS and CDR2 is YYNGEE in the germline V gene. CDR3 size: 16 residues. With 0 bases clipped from V and 3 bases from J, the junction kept 6 bases outside the gene matches. The CDR3, as DNA: TGTGCCAGCAGCGTAGGGGCTAGCGGGATCAAAGAGACCCAGTACTTC. Protein product: CASSVGASGIKETQYF. The full variable domain, rest sourced from reference TRBV9 and TRBJ2-5, is DSGVTQTPKHLITATGQRVTLRCSPRSGDLSVYWYQQSLDQGLQFLIQYYNGEERAKGNILERFSAQQFPDLHSELNLSSLELGDSALYFCASSVGASGIKETQYFGPGTRLLVL.

The rearrangement links TRBV3-1 (or the pseudogene TRBV3-2) to TRBJ1-3, with unresolved D. The length of the CDR3 is 16 residues. Germline V gene lookup returns CDR1 LGHDT and CDR2 YNNKEL (reference sequence). V was shortened by 4 bases and J by 0 bases, with 13 bases between the two germline ends. The CDR3: CASSPWPQYSGNTIYF. The CDR3 DNA reads TGTGCCAGCAGCCCCTGGCCCCAGTACTCTGGAAACACCATATATTTT.

This chain joins TRBV29-1 and TRBJ2-7; 13 bases align to TRBD2. V shed 4 bases and J 4 bases; nucleotides not matched to a gene: 7. Germline V gene lookup returns CDR1 SQVTM and CDR2 ANQGSEA. The CDR3 totals 15 residues. The CDR3 region is CSVVRTSGSRYEQYF. The CDR3 nucleotides are TGCAGCGTTGTGCGGACTAGCGGGAGTCGGTACGAGCAGTACTTC.

This clone was counted once. This chain links TRBV29-1 with TRBJ1-2, with D possibly matching TRBD1 (6 bases). Germline lookup yields CDR1 SQVTM and CDR2 ANQGSEA. Trimming cost V 4 bases and J 5 bases, with 14 bases left between them. The CDR3 sequence is 13 residues long. CDR3 in amino acids: CSVGQDVSYGYTF. The CDR3 DNA follows: TGCAGCGTTGGACAGGATGTTTCGTATGGCTACACCTTC.

This sequence joins TRBV10-3 and TRBJ2-1; D not resolved. The CDR3 extends over 11 amino acids. V was clipped by 4 bases and J by 5 bases, with 3 bases between them. Germline V CDR1 and CDR2: ENHRY, SYGVKD. DNA for the CDR3: TGTGCCATCAGTGGGGACAATGAGCAGTTCTTC. Residues: CAISGDNEQFF.

This clone has just one count. The V and J genes are TRBV7-2 and TRBJ1-5; 7 bases align to TRBD1. Germline trimming cut 1 base from V and 1 base from J; bases unmatched to any gene: 10. Germline values: CDR1 SGHTA, CDR2 FQGNSA. This CDR3 spans 18 amino acids. In nucleotides, the CDR3 is TGTGCCAGCAGCTTAGGAGGGGCCGGGACAGCAAGCAATCAGCCCCAGCATTTT. Encoded protein: CASSLGGAGTASNQPQHF.

The rearrangement links TRBV1 to TRBJ2-4; TRBD2, the table's D call, was not compared with the DNA. TRBV1 is classified as a pseudogene. The CDR3 length is 17 residues. CDR3 DNA sequence: TGCACCAGCATCCCGGGACTAGCGGGAGTAGCCAAAAACATTCAGTACTTC. Translating it yields CTSIPGLAGVAKNIQYF.

J is TRBJ1-5 and V is TRBV28; D possibly corresponds to TRBD1 (6 bases). CDR1 and CDR2 from the germline V gene are MDHEN and SYDVKM. This CDR3 has 16 amino acids. V shed 6 bases and J shed 7 bases, with 22 bases lying between them. For the CDR3, the DNA is TGTGCCAGCAGCTCCCTCAGGGCAGGGGACGGACAGCCCCAGCATTTT. It translates to CASSSLRAGDGQPQHF.

The chain employs TRBV19 and TRBJ1-1, with 7 nucleotides matching TRBD1. Germline values: CDR1 LNHDA, CDR2 SQIVND (reference sequence). This CDR3 is built from 14 residues. Trimming at V came to 4 bases and at J to 4 bases, leaving 6 bases not matched to a gene. The CDR3 region has the DNA TGTGCCAGTAGTAAAGACAGGGTATCCACTGAAGCTTTCTTT. This encodes CASSKDRVSTEAFF.

This clone was seen once. The chain is built from TRBV7-2 and TRBJ2-1; D possibly corresponds to TRBD2 (5 bases). CDR3 size: 14 residues. Germline lookup yields CDR1 SGHTA and CDR2 FQGNSA. V dropped 1 base and J dropped 8 bases, with 12 bases sitting between them. DNA for the CDR3: TGTGCCAGCAGCTTAGTTTCGGGAAGGGATGAGCAGTTCTTC. Translation gives CASSLVSGRDEQFF.

This chain connects TRBV5-1 to TRBJ2-3, with 10 bases that match TRBD2. Trimming took 4 bases from V and 5 from J; bases not matched to a gene: 10. The CDR3 sequence is 16 residues long. The V gene's germline CDR1 is SGHRS and CDR2 YFSETQ. The CDR3 loop reads CASSRVTSGAGDTQYF. The CDR3, as DNA: TGCGCCAGCAGCCGCGTAACTAGCGGGGCAGGAGATACGCAGTATTTT.

The chain has TRBV20-1 and TRBJ1-2; D uncertain. This CDR3 is 11 amino acids long. The V gene lost 0 bases and the J gene lost 4 bases, with 3 bases spanning the gap. Germline V gene lookup returns CDR1 DFQATT and CDR2 SNEGSKA (reference sequence). This CDR3 is CSARDRYGYTF. In nucleotides, the CDR3 is TGCAGTGCTAGAGACCGCTATGGCTACACCTTC.

This chain links TRBV5-6 with TRBJ2-1; the D gene is possibly TRBD2 (5 bases). The CDR3 totals 16 residues. Germline CDR1 SGHDT, CDR2 YYEEEE. V lost 0 bases and J 1 base, leaving 11 bases between the germline ends. CDR3 region: CASSLGGSNSYNEQFF. As DNA, the CDR3 is TGTGCCAGCAGCTTGGGAGGGTCGAATTCCTACAATGAGCAGTTCTTC. Full variable domain (remainder filled in from reference TRBV5-6 and TRBJ2-1): DAGVTQSPTHLIKTRGQQVTLRCSPKSGHDTVSWYQQALGQGPQFIFQYYEEEERQRGNFPDRFSGHQFPNYSSELNVNALLLGDSALYLCASSLGGSNSYNEQFFGPGTRLTVL.

The rearrangement joins TRBV2 to TRBJ1-4, with 9 positions matching TRBD1. The CDR3 spans 16 residues. The junction had 11 bases not matched to a gene; V was cut back by 8 bases and J by 4 bases. Germline V gene data show CDR1 as SNHLY and CDR2 as FYNNEI. The CDR3 nucleotides read TGTGCCAGCCGACGATTTAGGGACAGGGTTAATGAAAAACTGTTTTTT. This translates into CASRRFRDRVNEKLFF. The full variable domain, its missing parts supplied by reference TRBV2 and TRBJ1-4, is EPEVTQTPSHQVTQMGQEVILRCVPISNHLYFYWYRQILGQKVEFLVSFYNNEISEKSEIFDDQFSVERPDGSNFTLKIRSTKLEDSAMYFCASRRFRDRVNEKLFFGSGTQLSVL.

The chain is built from TRBV5-1 and TRBJ1-4; a possible D gene is TRBD1 (5 bases). V gave up 1 base and J gave up 5 bases, with 9 bases separating them. The CDR3 runs to 14 residues. Germline-derived CDR1 and CDR2 are SGHRS and YFSETQ. This CDR3 is CASSLQGTNEKLFF. The CDR3 DNA sequence: TGCGCCAGCAGCTTGCAGGGTACGAATGAAAAACTGTTTTTT.

V usage is TRBV5-4 and J usage is TRBJ2-7, with D tentatively TRBD2 (6 bases). In germline, CDR1 is SGHNT, CDR2 YYREEE (reference sequence). The length of the CDR3 is 15 residues. Trimming removed 3 bases from V and 0 bases from J, with 13 bases in between. The CDR3 coding sequence is TGTGCCAGCAGCTCCCCCGGGAGCACCTCCTACGAGCAGTACTTC. Its protein is CASSSPGSTSYEQYF. Supplemented by reference TRBV5-4 and TRBJ2-7, the full variable domain reads ETGVTQSPTHLIKTRGQQVTLRCSSQSGHNTVSWYQQALGQGPQFIFQYYREEENGRGNFPPRFSGLQFPNYSSELNVNALELDDSALYLCASSSPGSTSYEQYFGPGTRLTVT.

This clone was detected once. The V gene is TRBV19, the J gene TRBJ1-5; possibly TRBD1 for D (6 bases). CDR3 length equals 16 residues. Trimming removed 3 bases from V and 0 bases from J, with 12 bases in between. Germline V gene sequence: CDR1 LNHDA, CDR2 SQIVND (reference sequence). CDR3 amino acids: CASSIPGQNSNQPQHF. Written as DNA, the CDR3 is TGTGCCAGTAGTATCCCCGGACAGAATAGCAATCAGCCCCAGCATTTT.

The V gene is TRBV12-5, the J gene TRBJ2-2, with TRBD1 matching over 11 bases. There are 16 residues in the CDR3. V lost 4 bases, J lost 0 bases, and 1 base stayed unmatched. Germline V gene data show CDR1 as LGHNT and CDR2 as FRNRAP. CDR3 coding DNA: TGTGCTAGTGGTTCGGGACAGGGGGCGAACACCGGGGAGCTGTTTTTT. Translating it yields CASGSGQGANTGELFF.

This clone was observed once. V usage is TRBV2 and J usage is TRBJ1-5; a weak D match, TRBD1 (6 bases). There are 16 residues in the CDR3. Germline V gene data show CDR1 as SNHLY and CDR2 as FYNNEI. V lost 10 bases and J 7 bases, leaving 26 bases between the germline ends. The CDR3 sequence is CATKGSRGLQGQPQHF. The CDR3 nucleotides read TGTGCCACCAAGGGGAGTAGGGGCCTGCAGGGGCAGCCCCAGCATTTT. Full variable domain (outside the CDR3, taken from reference TRBV2 and TRBJ1-5): EPEVTQTPSHQVTQMGQEVILRCVPISNHLYFYWYRQILGQKVEFLVSFYNNEISEKSEIFDDQFSVERPDGSNFTLKIRSTKLEDSAMYFCATKGSRGLQGQPQHFGDGTRLSIL.